The 5 T cell receptor beta chains below come from one sample, sequenced in a study of blood T cell repertoires in COVID-19. The method was immunoSEQ multiplex PCR; TCRdb's version includes in-frame clones alone and lacks a portion of them. The table records some 320,000 clones, just under 90% of them present only once. Sequenced sample: PBMCs or T cells enriched from blood (not recorded which). The receptors shown here come from a woman between 45 and 65 years old who had been exposed to COVID-19.

This sequence joins TRBV7-2 and TRBJ2-3; D remains ambiguous. The CDR3 runs 15 residues. Germline-derived CDR1 and CDR2 are SGHTA and FQGNSA. Trimming left V 3 bases short and J 0 bases short, with 10 bases between. CDR3 loop: CASSLFAQSTDTQYF. The CDR3 nucleotides are TGTGCCAGCAGCTTGTTTGCGCAAAGCACAGATACGCAGTATTTT. Drawing the rest from reference TRBV7-2 and TRBJ2-3, the complete variable domain is GAGVSQSPSNKVTEKGKDVELRCDPISGHTALYWYRQSLGQGLEFLIYFQGNSAPDKSGLPSDRFSAERTGGSVSTLTIQRTQQEDSAVYLCASSLFAQSTDTQYFGPGTRLTVL.

V and J are TRBV19 and TRBJ2-3; no clear D gene. The V gene's germline CDR1 is LNHDA and CDR2 SQIVND (reference sequence). The CDR3 runs 13 residues. V was trimmed by 4 bases and J by 2 bases, leaving 7 bases between them. CDR3 loop: CASSTRHTDTQYF. The CDR3 nucleotides are TGTGCCAGTAGTACGCGACACACAGATACGCAGTATTTT.

A remark on this clone: Germline is not matched at one junction end, which may reflect a read error. The chain combines TRBV7-7 with TRBJ1-3; D possibly corresponds to TRBD1 (5 bases). This CDR3 is built from 19 residues. Germline V gene lookup returns CDR1 SSHAT and CDR2 FNYEAQ (reference sequence). The CDR3 here is CASSLETRDRLSSGNTIYF. The DNA for the CDR3 is TGTGCTAGCAGCTTAGAGACTAGAGACAGACTGAGCTCTGGAAACACCATATATTTT.

The chain is built from TRBV18 and TRBJ2-7, with 8 positions matching TRBD1. The CDR3 has 14 residues. The V gene's germline CDR1 is KGHSH and CDR2 LQKENI. J lost 2 bases, V lost 5 bases, and 5 bases had no gene match. The CDR3 spells CASSTPGQAYEQYF. In DNA form, the CDR3 reads TGTGCCAGCTCAACGCCGGGACAGGCCTACGAGCAGTACTTC.

The chain links TRBV10-3 to TRBJ2-5; D is possibly TRBD2 (5 bases). Trimming took off 4 bases at V and 1 base at J, with 10 bases between the two ends. This CDR3 has 14 residues. From germline, CDR1 is ENHRY and CDR2 SYGVKD. CDR3 nucleotide sequence: TGTGCCATCAGTGGGATCGGACTCCAAGAGACCCAGTACTTC. This gives the protein CAISGIGLQETQYF.